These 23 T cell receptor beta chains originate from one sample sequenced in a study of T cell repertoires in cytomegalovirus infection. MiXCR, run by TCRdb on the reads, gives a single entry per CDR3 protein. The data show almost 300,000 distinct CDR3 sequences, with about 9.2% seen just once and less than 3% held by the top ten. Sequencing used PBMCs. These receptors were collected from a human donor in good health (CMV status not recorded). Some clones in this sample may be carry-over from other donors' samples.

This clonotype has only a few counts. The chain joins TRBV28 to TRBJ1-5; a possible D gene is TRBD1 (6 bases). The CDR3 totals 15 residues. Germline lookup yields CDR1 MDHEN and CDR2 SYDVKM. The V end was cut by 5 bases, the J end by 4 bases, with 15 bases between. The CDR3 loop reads CASSINRVGNQPQHF. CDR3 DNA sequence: TGTGCCAGCAGTATAAACAGGGTCGGGAATCAGCCCCAGCATTTT.

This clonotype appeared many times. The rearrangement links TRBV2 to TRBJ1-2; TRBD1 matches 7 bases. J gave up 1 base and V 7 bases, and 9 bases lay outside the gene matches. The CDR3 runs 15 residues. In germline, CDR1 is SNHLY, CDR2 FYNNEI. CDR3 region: CASNAPGQINYGYTF. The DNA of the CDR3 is TGTGCCAGCAACGCTCCGGGACAGATTAACTATGGCTACACCTTC. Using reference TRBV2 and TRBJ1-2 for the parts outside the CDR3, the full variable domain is EPEVTQTPSHQVTQMGQEVILRCVPISNHLYFYWYRQILGQKVEFLVSFYNNEISEKSEIFDDQFSVERPDGSNFTLKIRSTKLEDSAMYFCASNAPGQINYGYTFGSGTRLTVV.

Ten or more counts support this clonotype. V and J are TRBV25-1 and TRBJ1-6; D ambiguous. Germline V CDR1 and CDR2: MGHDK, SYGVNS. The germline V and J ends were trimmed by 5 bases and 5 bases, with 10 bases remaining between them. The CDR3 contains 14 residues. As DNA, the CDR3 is TGTGCCAGCAGTATGCAGGAGAATAATTCACCCCTCCACTTT. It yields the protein CASSMQENNSPLHF.

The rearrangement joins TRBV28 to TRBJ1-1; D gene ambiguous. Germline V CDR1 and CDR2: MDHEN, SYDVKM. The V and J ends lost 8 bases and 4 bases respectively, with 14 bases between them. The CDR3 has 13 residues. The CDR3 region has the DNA TGTGCCAGCTTCCTTCAGGAGCGCACTGAAGCTTTCTTT. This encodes CASFLQERTEAFF.

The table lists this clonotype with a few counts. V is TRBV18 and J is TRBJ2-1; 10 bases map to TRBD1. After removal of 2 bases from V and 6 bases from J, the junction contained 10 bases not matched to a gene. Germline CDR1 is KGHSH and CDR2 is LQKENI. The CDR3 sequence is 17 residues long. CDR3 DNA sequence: TGTGCCAGCTCACCAGCGTCACCGGGACAGGGGAGCAATGAGCAGTTCTTC. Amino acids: CASSPASPGQGSNEQFF. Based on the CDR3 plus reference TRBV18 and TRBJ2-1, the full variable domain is NAGVMQNPRHLVRRRGQEARLRCSPMKGHSHVYWYRQLPEEGLKFMVYLQKENIIDESGMPKERFSAEFPKEGPSILRIQQVVRGDSAAYFCASSPASPGQGSNEQFFGPGTRLTVL.

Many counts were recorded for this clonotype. The CDR3 reads CSVGGLNTEAFF. The CDR3 DNA reads as TGCAGCGTTGGGGGACTGAACACTGAAGCTTTCTTT. V and J are TRBV29-1 and TRBJ1-1, with D maybe TRBD1 (5 bases). V lost 4 bases and J 0 bases, leaving 6 bases between the germline ends. The CDR3 runs to 12 residues. CDR1 and CDR2 from the germline V gene are SQVTM and ANQGSEA.

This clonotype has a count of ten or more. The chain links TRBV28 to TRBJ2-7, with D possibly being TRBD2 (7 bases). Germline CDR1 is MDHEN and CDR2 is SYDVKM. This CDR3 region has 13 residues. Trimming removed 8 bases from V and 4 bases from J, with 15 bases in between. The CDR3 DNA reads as TGTGCCAGCTTAGGGGGGGCGTATTACGAGCAGTACTTC. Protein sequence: CASLGGAYYEQYF.

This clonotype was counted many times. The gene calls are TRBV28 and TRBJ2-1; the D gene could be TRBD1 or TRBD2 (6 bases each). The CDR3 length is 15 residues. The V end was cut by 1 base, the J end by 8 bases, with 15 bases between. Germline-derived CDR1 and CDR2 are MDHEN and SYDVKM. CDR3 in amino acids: CASSLSGGRVDEQFF. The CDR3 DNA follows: TGTGCCAGCAGTTTATCTGGGGGGCGGGTGGATGAGCAGTTCTTC.

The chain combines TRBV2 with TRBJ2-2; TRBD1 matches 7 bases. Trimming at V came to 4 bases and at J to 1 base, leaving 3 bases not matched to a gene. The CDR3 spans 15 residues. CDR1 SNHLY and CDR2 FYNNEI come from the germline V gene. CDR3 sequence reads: CASSVYRGNTGELFF. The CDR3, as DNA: TGTGCCAGCAGTGTATACAGGGGGAACACCGGGGAGCTGTTTTTT.

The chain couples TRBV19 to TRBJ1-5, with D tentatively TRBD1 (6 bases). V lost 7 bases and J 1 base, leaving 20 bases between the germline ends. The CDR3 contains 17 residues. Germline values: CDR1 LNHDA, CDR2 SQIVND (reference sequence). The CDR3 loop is CASTEGRGGHSNQPQHF. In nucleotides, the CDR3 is TGTGCCAGTACCGAGGGGCGCGGGGGGCACAGCAATCAGCCCCAGCATTTT.

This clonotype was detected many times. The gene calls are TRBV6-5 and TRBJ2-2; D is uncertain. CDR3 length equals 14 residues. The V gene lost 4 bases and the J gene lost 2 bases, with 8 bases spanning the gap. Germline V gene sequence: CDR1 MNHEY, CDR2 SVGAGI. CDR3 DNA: TGTGCCAGCAGTTTCGAGGTCAACACCGGGGAGCTGTTTTTT. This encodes CASSFEVNTGELFF.

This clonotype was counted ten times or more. CDR3 sequence reads: CASNFRQGRHNEQFF. CDR3 coding DNA: TGTGCCAGCAACTTCCGACAGGGGAGGCACAATGAGCAGTTCTTC. The chain uses TRBV12-3 or TRBV12-4 and TRBJ2-1, with 8 bases that match TRBD1. The CDR3 totals 15 residues. J gave up 5 bases and V 7 bases, and 10 bases lay outside the gene matches.

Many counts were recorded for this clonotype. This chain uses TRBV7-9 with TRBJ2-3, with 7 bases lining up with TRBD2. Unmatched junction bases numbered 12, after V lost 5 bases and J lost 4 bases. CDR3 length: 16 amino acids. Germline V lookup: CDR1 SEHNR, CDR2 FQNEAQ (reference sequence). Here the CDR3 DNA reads TGTGCCAGCAGCCAAACTAGCGAAAAGGGCCCAGATACGCAGTATTTT. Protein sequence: CASSQTSEKGPDTQYF.

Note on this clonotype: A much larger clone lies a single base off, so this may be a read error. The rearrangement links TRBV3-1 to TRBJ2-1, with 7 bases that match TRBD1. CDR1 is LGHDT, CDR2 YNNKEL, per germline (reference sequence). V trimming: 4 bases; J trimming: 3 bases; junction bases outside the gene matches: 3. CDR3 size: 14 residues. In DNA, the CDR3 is TGTGCCAGCAGCCTCCGGGACAGCTACAATGAGCAGTTCTTC. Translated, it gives CASSLRDSYNEQFF.

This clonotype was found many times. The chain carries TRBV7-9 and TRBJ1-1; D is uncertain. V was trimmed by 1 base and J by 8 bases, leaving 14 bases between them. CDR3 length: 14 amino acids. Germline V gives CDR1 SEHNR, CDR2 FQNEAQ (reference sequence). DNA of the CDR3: TGTGCCAGCAGCTTAGGTTTGTCCCAGGAAGAAGCTTTCTTT. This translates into CASSLGLSQEEAFF.

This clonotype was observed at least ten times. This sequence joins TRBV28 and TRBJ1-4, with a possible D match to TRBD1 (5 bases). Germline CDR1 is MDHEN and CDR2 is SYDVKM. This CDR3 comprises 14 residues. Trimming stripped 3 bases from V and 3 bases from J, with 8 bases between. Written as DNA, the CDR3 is TGTGCCAGCAGTTTGGGAGGGGCTAATGAAAAACTGTTTTTT. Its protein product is CASSLGGANEKLFF.

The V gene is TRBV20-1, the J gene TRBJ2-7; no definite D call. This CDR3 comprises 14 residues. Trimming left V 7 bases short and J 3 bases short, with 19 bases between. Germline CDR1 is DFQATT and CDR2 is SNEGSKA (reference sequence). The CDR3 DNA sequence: TGCAGTGTACGACCTTGGGTTTCGGGCTACGAGCAGTACGTC. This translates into CSVRPWVSGYEQYV.

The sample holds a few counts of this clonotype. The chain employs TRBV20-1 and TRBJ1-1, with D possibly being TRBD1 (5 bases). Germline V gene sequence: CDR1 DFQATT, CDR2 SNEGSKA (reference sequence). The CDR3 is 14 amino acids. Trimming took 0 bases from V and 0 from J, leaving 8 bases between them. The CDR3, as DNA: TGCAGTGCTAGAGAACAGGCCTTGAACACTGAAGCTTTCTTT. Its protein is CSAREQALNTEAFF.

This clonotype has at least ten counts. The CDR3 DNA reads as TGTGCCAGCAATAGGGACCGTTATAGCAATCAGCCCCAGCATTTT. It translates to CASNRDRYSNQPQHF. V and J are TRBV2 and TRBJ1-5, with a weak D call TRBD1 (5 bases). V gave up 7 bases and J gave up 0 bases, with 13 bases separating them. The CDR3 is 15 residues long. From germline, CDR1 is SNHLY and CDR2 FYNNEI.

CDR3 in DNA: TGTGCCAGCAGTCACACGTCCTACGAGCAGTACGTC. Amino acid sequence: CASSHTSYEQYV. V and J are TRBV6-2 or TRBV6-3 and TRBJ2-7; no definite D call. V was trimmed by 5 bases and J by 1 base, leaving 6 bases between them. The CDR3 totals 12 residues. Germline assignment: CDR1 MNHEY and CDR2 SVGEGT.

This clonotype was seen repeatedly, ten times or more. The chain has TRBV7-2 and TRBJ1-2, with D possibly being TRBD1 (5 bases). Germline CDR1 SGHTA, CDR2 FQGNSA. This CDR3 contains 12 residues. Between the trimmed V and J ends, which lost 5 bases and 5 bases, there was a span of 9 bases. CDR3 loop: CASSPRQYGYTF. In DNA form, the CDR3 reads TGTGCCAGCAGCCCACGACAGTATGGCTACACCTTC. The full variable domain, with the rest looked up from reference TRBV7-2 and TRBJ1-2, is GAGVSQSPSNKVTEKGKDVELRCDPISGHTALYWYRQSLGQGLEFLIYFQGNSAPDKSGLPSDRFSAERTGGSVSTLTIQRTQQEDSAVYLCASSPRQYGYTFGSGTRLTVV.

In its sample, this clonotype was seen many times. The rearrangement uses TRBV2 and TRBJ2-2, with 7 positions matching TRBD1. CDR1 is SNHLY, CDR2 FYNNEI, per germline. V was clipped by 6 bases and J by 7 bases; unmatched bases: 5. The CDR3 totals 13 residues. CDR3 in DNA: TGTGCCAGCAGCCGACAGGGTTTCGGGGAGCTGTTTTTT. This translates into CASSRQGFGELFF.

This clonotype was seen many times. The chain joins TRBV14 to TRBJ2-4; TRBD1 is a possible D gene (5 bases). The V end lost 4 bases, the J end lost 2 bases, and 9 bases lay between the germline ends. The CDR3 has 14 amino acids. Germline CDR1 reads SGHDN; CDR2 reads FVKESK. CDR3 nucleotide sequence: TGTGCCAGCAGCCTCGCAGGGTCCAAAAACATTCAGTACTTC. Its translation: CASSLAGSKNIQYF.